These T cell receptor beta chains were read from a single sample in a study of cytomegalovirus exposure and HLA in healthy donors. The protocol was immunoSEQ multiplex PCR, while the TCRdb copy is restricted to in-frame clones and leaves out a portion. This sample carries about 140,000 clones, around 88% of them seen once, and the ten largest clones take approximately 8%. The specimen sequenced was PBMCs. The receptors stem from a woman aged 18-29 years in good health and CMV-seropositive. The CDR3 runs from the conserved cysteine through the conserved F or W.

j_gene,v_gene,CDR3aa
TRBJ1-5,TRBV4-2,CASSQGTGSNQPQHF
TRBJ1-2,TRBV6-5,CASSVQGDYGYTF
TRBJ1-1,TRBV28,CASSRPGTGSEAFF
TRBJ2-7,TRBV28,CASSTLGQVGYEQYF
TRBJ1-5,TRBV28,CASSLKRGYQPQHF
TRBJ1-6,TRBV7-8,CASSRTHSNPLLNSPLHF
TRBJ2-3,TRBV18,CASSWGAASGGAVKDTQYF
TRBJ2-5,TRBV7-7,CASSLSPAGGETQYF
TRBJ2-1,TRBV6-1,CASSVAGLAPNEQFF
TRBJ1-5,TRBV10-3,CATGTGMSNQPQHF
TRBJ1-5,TRBV29-1,CSVEDGYSNQPQHF
TRBJ2-7,TRBV15,CATSGLAGVLYEQYF
TRBJ1-5,TRBV28,CAIQAGDQPQHF
TRBJ2-6,TRBV28,CASNGGGSSGANVLTF
TRBJ1-1,TRBV28,CASSLRRVNTEAFF
TRBJ1-2,TRBV14,CASSQDWYVSGYTF
TRBJ1-1,TRBV10-3,CAISESEAGRGTEAFF
TRBJ2-7,TRBV5-1,CASRSTGEQYF
TRBJ1-3,TRBV9,CASSAAGLSSGNTIYF
TRBJ1-1,TRBV28,CASSPRLGGEAFF
TRBJ2-1,TRBV4-1,CASSQVTSGYNEQFF
TRBJ2-1,TRBV6-1,CASSEVGTGQHEQFF
TRBJ1-2,TRBV28,CASSSTGTYGYTF
TRBJ2-3,TRBV18,CASSPRPGTGGRASTDTQYF
TRBJ2-2,TRBV12-5,CASGLMTGVVGELFF
TRBJ2-2,TRBV7-9,CASSLGQGTGELFF
TRBJ1-1,TRBV28,CASSWTGRTEAFF
TRBJ2-7,TRBV7-9,CASSLVVGGPDASYEQYF
TRBJ1-6,TRBV28,CASSWTGSRHSPLHF